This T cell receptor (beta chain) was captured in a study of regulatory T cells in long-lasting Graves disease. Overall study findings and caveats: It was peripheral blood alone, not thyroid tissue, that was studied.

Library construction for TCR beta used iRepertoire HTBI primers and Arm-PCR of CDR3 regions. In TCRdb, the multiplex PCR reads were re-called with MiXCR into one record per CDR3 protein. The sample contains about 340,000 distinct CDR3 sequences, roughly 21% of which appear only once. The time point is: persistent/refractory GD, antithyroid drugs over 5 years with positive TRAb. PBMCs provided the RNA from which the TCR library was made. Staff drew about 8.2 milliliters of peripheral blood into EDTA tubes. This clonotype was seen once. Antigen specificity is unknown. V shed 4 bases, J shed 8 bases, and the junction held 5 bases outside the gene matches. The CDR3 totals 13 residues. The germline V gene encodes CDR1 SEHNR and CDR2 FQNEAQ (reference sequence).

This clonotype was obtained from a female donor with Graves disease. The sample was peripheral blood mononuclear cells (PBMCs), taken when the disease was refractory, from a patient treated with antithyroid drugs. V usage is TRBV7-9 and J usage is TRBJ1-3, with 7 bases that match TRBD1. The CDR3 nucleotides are TGTGCCAGCAGCTCCGGACAGGAGGACACCATATATTTT. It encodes CASSSGQEDTIYF.